This is a list of T cell receptor beta chains from one sample in a study of Graves' ophthalmopathy and Graves' hyperthyroidism. TCRdb used MiXCR to reprocess the multiplex PCR reads, holding one entry per CDR3 protein. Of a few hundred thousand distinct CDR3 sequences in the sample, roughly 39% were seen once. The sequencing sample was made of peripheral blood or thyroid tissue (not recorded which). The receptors were gathered from an adult man with Graves' hyperthyroidism. Each CDR3 is given with its conserved first and last residue. The D gene is left open where the match is weak. Expanded clones are given a class, and other clones once, few, many or no size at all.

>TRBV7-6|TRBJ2-7|few|-
TGTGCCAGCAGCCAAGATTTCGCCGGTCAGGATATCTCCTACGAGCAGTACTTC
CASSQDFAGQDISYEQYF
>TRBV2|TRBJ1-1|-|-
TGTGCCAGCAGTGAACCCCTACAGGGTTTAGGGGCCACTGAAGCTTTCTTC
CASSEPLQGLGATEAFF
>TRBV24-1|TRBJ2-3|-|TRBD2
TGTGCCACCAGTGATTCTCGCGGGGGTACAGATACGCAGTATTTT
CATSDSRGGTDTQYF
>TRBV7-2|TRBJ1-1|-|-
TGTGCCAGCAGCCAAGAAAGAGGCGCCACTGAAGCTTTCTTT
CASSQERGATEAFF
>TRBV29-1|TRBJ1-2|-|TRBD1
TGCAGCTTCGGGACAGCCTATGGCTACACCTTC
CSFGTAYGYTF
>TRBV7-2|TRBJ1-5|many|-
TGTGCCAGCATCTCCCTGCTGGCGAGCAATCAGCCCCAGCATTTT
CASISLLASNQPQHF
>TRBV12-3/TRBV12-4|TRBJ1-5|-|TRBD1
TGTGCCAGCTCACGTAAAACAGGGGCCCCTGGTTATCAGCCCCAGCATTTT
CASSRKTGAPGYQPQHF
>TRBV29-1|TRBJ2-7|many|-
TGCAGCGTTGCAGGGGAGGGACTCTACGAGCAGTACTTC
CSVAGEGLYEQYF
>TRBV5-4|TRBJ1-5|many|TRBD1
TGTGCCAGCAGCTTGGGCCCCGGGACAGGGAATCAGCCCCAGCATTTT
CASSLGPGTGNQPQHF
>TRBV9|TRBJ2-6|many|-
TGTGCCAGCAGCGTAGCGGGCTCTGGGGCCAACGTCCTGACTTTC
CASSVAGSGANVLTF
>TRBV7-9|TRBJ2-2|-|TRBD1
TGTGCCAGCAGCCCCCCGGGACAGGGGCGCACCGGGGAGCTGTTTTTT
CASSPPGQGRTGELFF
>TRBV6-6|TRBJ1-4|many|-
TGTGCCAGCAGTCAACTCAGGGCAACTAATGAAAAACTGTTTTTT
CASSQLRATNEKLFF
>TRBV27|TRBJ2-5|-|-
TGTGCCAGCAGTTTGTACGGGGCCCAAGAGACCCAGTACTTC
CASSLYGAQETQYF
>TRBV7-9|TRBJ2-2|-|-
TGTGCCAGCAGCCAGAAGAACACCGGGGAGCTGTTTTTT
CASSQKNTGELFF
>TRBV2|TRBJ2-7|once|-
TGTGCCAGCCGGGACCAGTACTTC
CASRDQYF
>TRBV7-9|TRBJ2-7|few|-
TGTGCCAGCAGCGGACACGCATCGGGGATTAGAGACGAGCAGTACTTC
CASSGHASGIRDEQYF
>TRBV24-1|TRBJ2-1|-|-
TGTGCCACCAGTGGTGGGCTAGCGGAGCAGTTCTTC
CATSGGLAEQFF
>TRBV5-8|TRBJ1-1|-|-
TGCGCCAGCAGCTTGGGTGCACAGGGAAGATGGACTGAAGCTTTCTTT
CASSLGAQGRWTEAFF
>TRBV2|TRBJ1-2|-|-
TGTGCCAGCACATTCATCGGGGCTATTTATGGCTACACCTTC
CASTFIGAIYGYTF
>TRBV19|TRBJ1-1|-|-
TGTGCCAGTACCACAACAGGGAGCGAAGCTTTCTTT
CASTTTGSEAFF
>TRBV2|TRBJ2-3|few|TRBD2
TGTGCCAGCGGCATGACTAGCTCTGGAGATACGCAGTATTTT
CASGMTSSGDTQYF
>TRBV6-1|TRBJ1-1|many|-
TGTGCCAGCAGTGAAGACAATTTCGCGAACACTGAAGCTTTCTTT
CASSEDNFANTEAFF
>TRBV13|TRBJ2-7|many|TRBD1
TGTGCCAGCCGGGACAGACTGGGCGAGCAGTACTTC
CASRDRLGEQYF
>TRBV12-3/TRBV12-4|TRBJ2-3|-|-
TGTGCCAGCAGTTTTGGCGACTCTGGGGGAGATACGCAGTATTTT
CASSFGDSGGDTQYF
>TRBV28|TRBJ1-5|-|-
TGTGCCAGCTGGGGCCGGGTGGAAAATCATTTT
CASWGRVENHF
>TRBV27|TRBJ1-1|few|TRBD1
TGTGCCAGCAGTCGCCTCGGGACAGCCTTAATGAACACTGAAGCTTTCTTT
CASSRLGTALMNTEAFF
>TRBV5-8|TRBJ1-6|many|TRBD1
TGTGCCAGCAGCTTCTGGGACAGCAATTCACCCCTCCACTTT
CASSFWDSNSPLHF
>TRBV6-5|TRBJ2-7|few|TRBD2
TGTGCCAGCAGTGGGGGACTAGCGGGAGAAGGATGGAACGAGCAGTACTTC
CASSGGLAGEGWNEQYF
>TRBV12-3/TRBV12-4|TRBJ1-2|-|-
TGTGCCAGCAGTCCTGCGGGGGCCCGCGGCTATGGCTACACCTTC
CASSPAGARGYGYTF
>TRBV28|TRBJ1-1|many|-
TGTGCCAGCAGTTTACAGGAGTTGAACACTGAAGCTTTCTTT
CASSLQELNTEAFF
>TRBV15|TRBJ1-2|-|TRBD1
TGTGCCACCAGCAGTGAATTCTGGGGACAGGGGGTGTATGGCTACACCTTC
CATSSEFWGQGVYGYTF
>TRBV10-3|TRBJ2-7|-|-
TGTGCCCGAGGGGGAGCCACCTACGAGCAGTACTTC
CARGGATYEQYF
>TRBV5-1|TRBJ1-4|-|-
TGCGCCAGCAGCCTCGCCGGGGAGACCGTTGAAAAACTGTTTTTT
CASSLAGETVEKLFF
>TRBV29-1|TRBJ2-5|-|TRBD1
TGCAGCGTGGGGGGACAGGGGGCGAGTGAGACCCAGTACTTC
CSVGGQGASETQYF
>TRBV5-1|TRBJ1-3|-|-
TGCGCCAGCAGCTTGCCGGGGACCGACAGCTCTGGAAACACCATATATTTT
CASSLPGTDSSGNTIYF
>TRBV2|TRBJ2-2|-|-
TGTGCCAGCAGAGCCGATAGACTGTTTTTT
CASRADRLFF
>TRBV6-6|TRBJ1-2|many|TRBD1
TGTGCCAGCAGCCTATCTCAGGGACAGAACTATGGCTACACCTTC
CASSLSQGQNYGYTF
>TRBV7-2|TRBJ2-5|many|-
TGTGCCAGCAGCTCTCTCGGGAGTACGGAGACCCAGTACTTC
CASSSLGSTETQYF
>TRBV5-1|TRBJ1-2|many|-
TGCGCCAGCAGCCCAGAGCCCACGGACAACCTCTATGGCTACACCTTC
CASSPEPTDNLYGYTF